The rows below give T cell receptor beta chains drawn from one sample of a study of T cell repertoires in cytomegalovirus infection. From the reads, TCRdb called clonotypes with MiXCR, one entry per CDR3 protein. The data hold roughly 200,000 distinct CDR3 sequences, with about a tenth observed a single time. The specimen sequenced was PBMCs. The receptors stem from a human donor in good health (CMV status not recorded). Some clones in this sample may be carry-over from other donors' samples. Each CDR3 is given without its conserved first and last residue. Fields, in order: clone size, J gene, V gene, CDR3 protein. Size tells how often a clone was seen (once, few, many) or the class of an expanded clone, and some rows leave it out.

>many|TRBJ1-5|TRBV28
ASSLYPRDRGQPQH
>once|TRBJ1-5|TRBV20-1
SAHRQNQLQH
>many|TRBJ2-5|TRBV7-2
ASSQLGLAAETQY
>.|TRBJ2-3|TRBV7-2
ASSLVGRGIDTQY
>many|TRBJ2-5|TRBV11-2
ASSPRDRTQETQY
>many|TRBJ2-5|TRBV7-7
ASSLNGGPQETQY
>many|TRBJ2-7|TRBV28
ASSPYQGSVEQY
>.|TRBJ1-2|TRBV20-1
SASDGDGYT
>many|TRBJ1-5|TRBV5-6
ASSLTPSPGRPQH
>many|TRBJ2-3|TRBV11-3
ASSLRTSGRAVDTQY
>many|TRBJ2-3|TRBV12-3/TRBV12-4
ASSAIRGTPGGTDTQY
>many|TRBJ2-7|TRBV6-1
ASSESGAGGSYEQY
>many|TRBJ1-1|TRBV12-3/TRBV12-4
ASSLAGTGGTEAF
>many|TRBJ1-5|TRBV4-2
ASSQEVGAAGSGSQH
>.|TRBJ2-1|TRBV19
ASSMSPGLAHNEQF
>many|TRBJ1-1|TRBV2
ASNIGPNTEAF
>many|TRBJ2-7|TRBV7-9
ASSLFGEQY
>.|TRBJ2-7|TRBV20-1
SWGGGTGLYEQY
>few|TRBJ1-6|TRBV2
ASSGQGYSPLH
>.|TRBJ1-4|TRBV7-2
ASSSPQGRRDNLF
>few|TRBJ2-7|TRBV5-5
ASSLTGSGEQY
>few|TRBJ2-1|TRBV6-2/TRBV6-3
ASSLTGGLWYNEQF
>many|TRBJ1-1|TRBV6-2/TRBV6-3
ASTTLVRAQEAF
>many|TRBJ2-1|TRBV7-8
ASSSQPVTSGTWGNEQF
>many|TRBJ1-1|TRBV9
ASSSGRDGNTEAF
>many|TRBJ1-2|TRBV10-3
AISDRDRGSEGYT
>few|TRBJ1-4|TRBV7-6
ASSPRAATNEKLF
>many|TRBJ2-2|TRBV4-3
ASSQEVTSGGELF
>many|TRBJ2-6|TRBV6-2/TRBV6-3
ASSWGSISGANVLT
>many|TRBJ2-1|TRBV5-1
ASSPSTGNEQF
>few|TRBJ1-5|TRBV30
AWSVMSTDQPQH
>.|TRBJ1-4|TRBV28
ASSPGAAREKLF
>.|TRBJ1-1|TRBV6-2/TRBV6-3
ASSYSITGPEAF
>many|TRBJ2-1|TRBV24-1
ATSDSGTKEDYNEQF
>few|TRBJ2-7|TRBV27
ASSSDREDDEQY
>.|TRBJ1-1|TRBV5-1
ASSLAPGVNTEAF
>.|TRBJ1-1|TRBV6-1
ASSDHRDTEAF
>many|TRBJ2-5|TRBV7-2
ASTQRGAETQY
>.|TRBJ1-1|TRBV5-6
ASSLGQGAFTEAF
>many|TRBJ2-2|TRBV6-6
ASSVGLNTGELF
>many|TRBJ2-7|TRBV7-2
ASSPREGREQY
>few|TRBJ1-5|TRBV12-3/TRBV12-4
ASSLGRVYQPQH
>.|TRBJ2-3|TRBV5-1
ASRGGQGADTQY
>.|TRBJ1-5|TRBV20-1
SASLRRDYSNQPQH
>many|TRBJ2-1|TRBV7-8
ASSLGVTNYNEQF
>few|TRBJ2-7|TRBV29-1
SVDRAGAREQY
>.|TRBJ2-7|TRBV29-1
SAASRDNCEQY
>many|TRBJ2-5|TRBV7-2
ASSPQGSRVETQY
>many|TRBJ1-1|TRBV12-3/TRBV12-4
ASSLDGLANTEAF
>few|TRBJ1-1|TRBV19
ASITSTLTPEAF
>many|TRBJ1-1|TRBV20-1
SARDGRTMNTEAF
>many|TRBJ2-3|TRBV7-2
ASSLFGGTDTQY
>few|TRBJ2-3|TRBV7-2
ASSPPVVGGPDTQY
>many|TRBJ2-1|TRBV29-1
SVGVGVSYNEQF
>.|TRBJ2-4|TRBV11-2
ASKDRDGKNIQY
>few|TRBJ1-1|TRBV28
AGLGQTNTEAF
>many|TRBJ2-2|TRBV5-4
ASRGKRSTGELF
>.|TRBJ2-1|TRBV24-1
ATGTSGNNEQF
>many|TRBJ1-2|TRBV6-2/TRBV6-3
ASSRGQANHYGYT
>few|TRBJ2-2|TRBV28
ASSAATPGELF